The 28 T cell receptor beta chains listed next were all sequenced from one sample in a study of cytomegalovirus exposure and HLA in healthy donors. 13 Jbeta primers and 60 Vbeta primers were used for the PCR. The repertoire was sequenced with immunoSEQ multiplex PCR; TCRdb's copy has only in-frame clones and lacks some. The top ten clones hold 2% to 3% of a sample with about 120,000 clones, 82% of them seen once. Sequencing was performed on PBMCs. The receptor set was obtained from a woman between 18 and 29 years old in good health and CMV-seronegative.

J is TRBJ2-1 and V is TRBV28; 8 nucleotides match TRBD1. Germline V gene lookup returns CDR1 MDHEN and CDR2 SYDVKM. J gave up 9 bases and V 6 bases, and 10 bases lay outside the gene matches. There are 14 residues in the CDR3. The DNA for the CDR3 is TGTGCCAGCAGGGAGACTGACAGGGGTGGTGAGCAGTTCTTC. Protein: CASRETDRGGEQFF.

The rearrangement joins TRBV7-9 to TRBJ1-5; D possibly corresponds to TRBD1 (6 bases). The V and J ends lost 2 bases and 4 bases respectively, with 12 bases between them. This CDR3 spans 15 amino acids. In germline, CDR1 is SEHNR, CDR2 FQNEAQ (reference sequence). This chain's CDR3 is CASSLSGTQNQPQHF. For the CDR3, the DNA is TGTGCCAGCAGCTTATCCGGGACACAAAATCAGCCCCAGCATTTT.

The rearrangement uses TRBV7-6 and TRBJ2-1, with D perhaps matching TRBD2 (6 bases). The CDR3 totals 16 residues. Trimming removed 5 bases at V and 0 bases at J, with 14 bases between. Per the germline V gene, CDR1 is SGHVS and CDR2 is FNYEAQ. The CDR3, as DNA: TGTGCCAGCAGCCGGACCCACGGGAGCTCCTACAATGAGCAGTTCTTC. Encoded protein: CASSRTHGSSYNEQFF.

The sample holds a few counts of this clone. The chain couples TRBV4-1 to TRBJ2-7; perhaps TRBD2 as D (5 bases). V lost 0 bases and J lost 9, with 18 bases in between. Per germline, CDR1 MGHRA and CDR2 YSYEKL. The CDR3 extends over 15 amino acids. The CDR3 DNA reads TGCGCCAGCAGCCAAGACTTGTCTAGCTCCAGCAGGCAGTACGTC. Residues: CASSQDLSSSSRQYV.

With regard to this clone: Other DNA sequences in the sample encode the same CDR3. The chain uses TRBV28 and TRBJ1-2, with D tentatively TRBD1 (5 bases). This CDR3 comprises 14 residues. Germline V gene lookup returns CDR1 MDHEN and CDR2 SYDVKM. The ends were cut back, 4 bases at V and 1 base at J, with 10 bases in the middle. CDR3 bases: TGTGCCAGCAGTTCGAGGGGACTTAACTATGGCTACACCTTC. Translation gives CASSSRGLNYGYTF.

This chain links TRBV14 with TRBJ2-5; D gene uncertain. The ends were cut back, 2 bases at V and 2 bases at J, with 9 bases in the middle. Germline lookup yields CDR1 SGHDN and CDR2 FVKESK. The CDR3 extends over 14 amino acids. CDR3 DNA: TGTGCCAGCAGCCAAATCGGAGATCAAGAGACCCAGTACTTC. It codes for CASSQIGDQETQYF.

CDR3 DNA: TGTGCCAGCAGTGCGGGACTTTCCTACGAGCAGTACTTC. This sequence encodes CASSAGLSYEQYF. The gene calls are TRBV6-1 and TRBJ2-7, with TRBD2 as a possible D gene (6 bases). Germline lookup yields CDR1 MNHNS and CDR2 SASEGT. The V gene lost 4 bases and the J gene lost 1 base, with 8 bases spanning the gap. The CDR3 totals 13 residues.

The chain couples TRBV19 to TRBJ2-1; possible D gene TRBD2, 8 bases. The CDR3 length is 16 residues. The germline gives CDR1 LNHDA, CDR2 SQIVND (reference sequence). V lost 5 bases, J lost 0 bases, and 14 bases lay in between. CDR3 DNA sequence: TGTGCCAGTAGTGTAGCGGGACAGAGCTCCTACAATGAGCAGTTCTTC. This codes for CASSVAGQSSYNEQFF.

This chain links TRBV27 with TRBJ1-1; D may be TRBD1 (5 bases). The ends were cut back, 0 bases at V and 3 bases at J, with 8 bases in the middle. Germline values: CDR1 MNHEY, CDR2 SMNVEV (reference sequence). The CDR3 has 14 amino acids. CDR3 DNA: TGTGCCAGCAGTTTATCGGCGGGGGACACTGAAGCTTTCTTT. Amino acid sequence: CASSLSAGDTEAFF.

This sequence joins TRBV7-2 and TRBJ2-2; 10 bases are a match to TRBD1. The CDR3 is 16 amino acids. In germline, CDR1 is SGHTA, CDR2 FQGNSA. Trimming took 1 base from V and 6 from J; bases not matched to a gene: 5. CDR3 loop: CASSLVGQGKAGELFF. The CDR3 bases are TGTGCCAGCAGCTTAGTGGGACAGGGGAAGGCCGGGGAGCTGTTTTTT.

The chain employs TRBV18 and TRBJ2-7, with TRBD1 matching 9 bases. From germline, CDR1 is KGHSH and CDR2 LQKENI. The J segment lost 1 base and the V segment lost 3 bases, leaving 4 bases of the junction unmatched. The CDR3 is 15 amino acids. CDR3 amino acids: CASSPNRGLSYEQYF. CDR3 DNA: TGTGCCAGCTCACCGAACAGGGGGCTGTCCTACGAGCAGTACTTC.

This clone showed up just once. J is TRBJ2-3 and V is TRBV19; D might be TRBD1 (6 bases). Germline values: CDR1 LNHDA, CDR2 SQIVND (reference sequence). The ends were cut back, 11 bases at V and 9 bases at J, with 15 bases in the middle. This CDR3 is 11 amino acids long. For the CDR3, the DNA is TGTGCCTCATCCCCCGGGACAACGCAGTATTTT. It yields the protein CASSPGTTQYF.

This clone was observed a handful of times. This chain's CDR3 is CSVGGEETTSTDTQYF. CDR3 in DNA: TGCAGCGTTGGGGGGGAAGAAACTACTAGCACAGATACGCAGTATTTT. The chain carries TRBV29-1 and TRBJ2-3; D is possibly TRBD2 (6 bases). This CDR3 is built from 16 residues. The V gene's germline CDR1 is SQVTM and CDR2 ANQGSEA. Trimming stripped 4 bases from V and 0 bases from J, with 17 bases between.

V usage is TRBV27 and J usage is TRBJ1-4; 8 bases line up with TRBD1. Germline trimming cut 5 bases from V and 6 bases from J; bases unmatched to any gene: 5. This CDR3 is 14 amino acids long. CDR1 MNHEY and CDR2 SMNVEV come from the germline V gene (reference sequence). The CDR3 DNA reads as TGTGCCAGCAGTAAACAGGGGGAGGATGAAAAACTGTTTTTT. It encodes CASSKQGEDEKLFF. The entire variable domain, with the rest obtained from reference TRBV27 and TRBJ1-4, is as follows: EAQVTQNPRYLITVTGKKLTVTCSQNMNHEYMSWYRQDPGLGLRQIYYSMNVEVTDKGDVPEGYKVSRKEKRNFPLILESPSPNQTSLYFCASSKQGEDEKLFFGSGTQLSVL.

This chain uses TRBV6-6 with TRBJ2-2; a weak D match, TRBD2 (6 bases). CDR3 length: 13 residues. The germline V gene encodes CDR1 MNHNY and CDR2 SVGAGI (reference sequence). The V end was cut by 8 bases, the J end by 0 bases, with 7 bases between. CDR3 in amino acids: CASGGTNTGELFF. In DNA, the CDR3 is TGTGCCAGCGGGGGGACGAACACCGGGGAGCTGTTTTTT.

This clone appeared a single time. The CDR3 region is CASSESGTGGVRGYTF. For the CDR3, the DNA is TGTGCCAGCAGTGAATCGGGGACAGGGGGCGTTAGAGGCTACACCTTC. The V and J genes are TRBV6-1 and TRBJ1-2; 12 bases align to TRBD1. Per germline, CDR1 MNHNS and CDR2 SASEGT. CDR3 size: 16 residues. Germline trimming cut 2 bases from V and 8 bases from J; bases unmatched to any gene: 9.

The chain uses TRBV2 and TRBJ2-1, with 7 bases matching TRBD1. Unmatched junction bases numbered 6, after V lost 4 bases and J lost 9 bases. The V gene's germline CDR1 is SNHLY and CDR2 FYNNEI. The CDR3 covers 13 residues. The CDR3 loop is CASSGATGTEQFF. The DNA of the CDR3 is TGTGCCAGCAGTGGAGCGACAGGGACTGAGCAGTTCTTC.

As to this clone: One end of the junction varies from germline; a read error may be responsible. The chain links TRBV9 to TRBJ2-5, with D tentatively TRBD2 (5 bases). The CDR3 spans 14 residues. The germline V gene encodes CDR1 SGDLS and CDR2 YYNGEE. The chain's CDR3 is CASSVGRYQEAQYF. The CDR3 DNA is TGTGCCAGCAGCGTAGGGAGGTACCAAGAGGCCCAGTACTTC.

This clone occurred a few times. This chain uses TRBV2 with TRBJ1-1, with D perhaps matching TRBD1 (6 bases). This CDR3 comprises 17 residues. The germline V gene has CDR1 SNHLY and CDR2 FYNNEI. V gave up 3 bases and J gave up 3 bases, with 20 bases separating them. The CDR3 DNA is TGTGCCAGCAGTGACGGCAGGGGTAGTATATGGGACACTGAAGCTTTCTTT. This gives the protein CASSDGRGSIWDTEAFF.

This clone has a handful of counts. Other DNA sequences of this sample code for an identical CDR3. The chain joins TRBV11-2 to TRBJ1-1; D gene unclear. CDR1 and CDR2 (germline): SGHAT, FQNNGV. The CDR3 consists of 13 residues. Trimming left V 0 bases short and J 8 bases short, with 10 bases between. The CDR3 nucleotides are TGTGCCAGCAGCTTAGAGAGGTCTAGGGAAGCTTTCTTT. Its protein is CASSLERSREAFF.

This clone was observed a handful of times. This chain links TRBV6-4 with TRBJ2-2, with 10 bases identical to TRBD2. Trimming cost V 0 bases and J 0 bases; bases outside gene matches: 4. Germline V CDR1 and CDR2: MRHNA, SNTAGT. The CDR3 is made up of 18 amino acids. The CDR3 DNA is TGTGCCAGCAGTGACTCGACTAGCGGGCTCGCGAACACCGGGGAGCTGTTTTTT. Protein product: CASSDSTSGLANTGELFF.

This clone came up once. The chain couples TRBV19 to TRBJ2-7; 8 nucleotides agree with TRBD1. Germline assignment: CDR1 LNHDA and CDR2 SQIVND (reference sequence). The CDR3 is 15 residues long. J lost 2 bases, V lost 4 bases, and 7 bases had no gene match. The CDR3 reads CASSRDRTTTYEQYF. Written as DNA, the CDR3 is TGTGCCAGTAGTAGGGACAGGACGACGACCTACGAGCAGTACTTC.

V is TRBV14 and J is TRBJ1-1; TRBD1 might be the D (5 bases). This CDR3 contains 13 residues. The V gene lost 5 bases and the J gene lost 5 bases, with 12 bases spanning the gap. From germline, CDR1 is SGHDN and CDR2 FVKESK. CDR3 DNA sequence: TGTGCCAGCAGCTCAGGGCTAGGAACTGAAGCTTTCTTT. Amino acids: CASSSGLGTEAFF.

The chain is built from TRBV27 and TRBJ2-1, with D unresolved. The CDR3 loop spans 14 amino acids. Germline CDR1 MNHEY, CDR2 SMNVEV (reference sequence). Trimming left V 3 bases short and J 9 bases short, with 15 bases between. CDR3 sequence: CASSLTKENSEQFF. Here the CDR3 DNA reads TGTGCCAGCAGTTTGACGAAAGAAAACAGTGAGCAGTTCTTC.

The chain links TRBV5-1 to TRBJ2-3, with D possibly matching TRBD2 (5 bases). In germline, CDR1 is SGHRS, CDR2 YFSETQ. Deletions cut 0 bases from V and 3 bases from J, with 11 bases between. The CDR3 is 15 amino acids. As DNA, the CDR3 is TGCGCCAGCAGCTTGGCAGAGGGAGAGACAGATACGCAGTATTTT. Its protein is CASSLAEGETDTQYF.

The chain joins TRBV29-1 to TRBJ1-1; no clear D. Germline V gene data show CDR1 as SQVTM and CDR2 as ANQGSEA. Deletions cut 7 bases from V and 1 base from J, with 10 bases between. CDR3 length: 12 residues. CDR3 in amino acids: CSAGVQNTEAFF. The CDR3 nucleotides read TGCAGCGCCGGGGTTCAGAACACTGAAGCTTTCTTT.

This clone came up a few times. The chain employs TRBV28 and TRBJ1-1, with D uncertain. Germline CDR1 is MDHEN and CDR2 is SYDVKM. Trimming pared 3 bases from V and 7 bases from J, leaving 6 bases between. The length of the CDR3 is 11 residues. CDR3 protein: CASSLRFEAFF. Written as DNA, the CDR3 is TGTGCCAGCAGTTTGCGGTTTGAAGCTTTCTTT.

The rearrangement links TRBV19 to TRBJ1-1, with 7 bases that match TRBD1. CDR1 is LNHDA and CDR2 is SQIVND in the germline V gene (reference sequence). This CDR3 region has 13 residues. With V trimmed by 6 bases and J by 2 bases, 3 bases remained unmatched. CDR3 sequence reads: CASRQGLNTEAFF. In nucleotides, the CDR3 is TGTGCCAGTAGACAGGGGCTTAACACTGAAGCTTTCTTT.